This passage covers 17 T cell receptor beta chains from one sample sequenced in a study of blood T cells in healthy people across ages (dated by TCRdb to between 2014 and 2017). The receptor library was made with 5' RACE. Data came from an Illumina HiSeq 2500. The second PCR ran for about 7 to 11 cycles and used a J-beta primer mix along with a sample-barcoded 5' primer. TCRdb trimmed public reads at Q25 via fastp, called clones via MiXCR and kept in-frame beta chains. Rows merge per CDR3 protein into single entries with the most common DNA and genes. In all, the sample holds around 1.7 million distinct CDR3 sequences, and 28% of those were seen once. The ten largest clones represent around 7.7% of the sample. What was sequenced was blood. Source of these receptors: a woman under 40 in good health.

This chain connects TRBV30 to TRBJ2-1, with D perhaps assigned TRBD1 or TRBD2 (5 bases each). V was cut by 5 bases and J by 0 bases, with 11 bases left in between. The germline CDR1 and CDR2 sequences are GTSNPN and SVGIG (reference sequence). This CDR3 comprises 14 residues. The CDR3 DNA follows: TGTGCCTGGCGAGGGGCAAGCTCCTACAATGAGCAGTTCTTC. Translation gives CAWRGASSYNEQFF.

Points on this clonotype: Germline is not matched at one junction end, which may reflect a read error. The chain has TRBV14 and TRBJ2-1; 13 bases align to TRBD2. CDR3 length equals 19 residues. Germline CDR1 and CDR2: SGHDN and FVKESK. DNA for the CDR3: TGTACCAGCAGCCAAGACAGAGGACTAGCGGGAGACCCCTACAATGAGCAGTTCTTC. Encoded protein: CTSSQDRGLAGDPYNEQFF.

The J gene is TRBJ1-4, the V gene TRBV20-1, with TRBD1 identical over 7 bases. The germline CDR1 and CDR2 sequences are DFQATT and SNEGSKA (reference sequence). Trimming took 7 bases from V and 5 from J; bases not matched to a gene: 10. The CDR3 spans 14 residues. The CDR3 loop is CSVRSGTENEKLFF. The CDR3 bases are TGCAGTGTCCGGTCCGGGACAGAGAATGAAAAACTGTTTTTT.

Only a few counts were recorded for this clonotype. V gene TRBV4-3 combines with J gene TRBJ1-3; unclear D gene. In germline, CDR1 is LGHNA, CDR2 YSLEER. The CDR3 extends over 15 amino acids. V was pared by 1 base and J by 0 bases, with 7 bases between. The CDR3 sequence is CASSQGGSSGNTIYF. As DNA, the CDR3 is TGCGCCAGCAGCCAAGGAGGCTCCTCTGGAAACACCATATATTTT.

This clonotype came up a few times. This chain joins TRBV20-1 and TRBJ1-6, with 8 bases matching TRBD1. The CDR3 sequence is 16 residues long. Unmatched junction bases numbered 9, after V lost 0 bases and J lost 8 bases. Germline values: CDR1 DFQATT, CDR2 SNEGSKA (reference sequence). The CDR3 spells CSARDYRTGQDSPLHF. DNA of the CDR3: TGCAGTGCTAGAGACTATCGGACAGGGCAAGATTCACCCCTCCACTTT.

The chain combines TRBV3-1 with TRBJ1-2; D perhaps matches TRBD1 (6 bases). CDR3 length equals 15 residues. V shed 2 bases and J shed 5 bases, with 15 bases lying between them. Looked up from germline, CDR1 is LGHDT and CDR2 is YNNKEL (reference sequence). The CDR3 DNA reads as TGTGCCAGCAGCCAACTGGACAGACTTCGTTATGGCTACACCTTC. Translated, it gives CASSQLDRLRYGYTF.

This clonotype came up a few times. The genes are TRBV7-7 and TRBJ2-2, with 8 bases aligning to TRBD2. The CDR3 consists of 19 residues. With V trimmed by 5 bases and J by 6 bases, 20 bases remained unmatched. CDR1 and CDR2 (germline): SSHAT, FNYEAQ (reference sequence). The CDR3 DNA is TGTGCCAGCAGCCTGACGGGAGGGGGAGGCTTCACGGGATCCGGGGAGCTGTTTTTT. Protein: CASSLTGGGGFTGSGELFF.

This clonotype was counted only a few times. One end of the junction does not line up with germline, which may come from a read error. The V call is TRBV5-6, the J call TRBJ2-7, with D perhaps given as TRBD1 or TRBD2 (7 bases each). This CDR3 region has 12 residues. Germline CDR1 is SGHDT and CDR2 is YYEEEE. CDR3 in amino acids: CASNDRDYERYF. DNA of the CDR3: TGTGCCAGCAACGACAGGGACTACGAGCGGTACTTC.

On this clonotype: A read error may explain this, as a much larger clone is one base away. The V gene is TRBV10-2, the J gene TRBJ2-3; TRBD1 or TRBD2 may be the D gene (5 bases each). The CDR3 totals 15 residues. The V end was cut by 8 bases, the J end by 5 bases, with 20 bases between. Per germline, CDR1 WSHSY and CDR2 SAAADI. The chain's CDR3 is CASDPRDGFIDTQYF. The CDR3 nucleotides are TGCGCCAGCGACCCCCGGGACGGTTTCATAGATACGCAGTATTTT.

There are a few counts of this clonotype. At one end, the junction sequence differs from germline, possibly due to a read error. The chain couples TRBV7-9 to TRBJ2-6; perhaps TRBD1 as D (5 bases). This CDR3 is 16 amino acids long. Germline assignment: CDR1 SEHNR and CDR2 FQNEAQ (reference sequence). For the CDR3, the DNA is TGTGCCAGCATCAAACCCCCGGTCTCTGGGGCCAACGTCTTGACTTTC. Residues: CASIKPPVSGANVLTF.

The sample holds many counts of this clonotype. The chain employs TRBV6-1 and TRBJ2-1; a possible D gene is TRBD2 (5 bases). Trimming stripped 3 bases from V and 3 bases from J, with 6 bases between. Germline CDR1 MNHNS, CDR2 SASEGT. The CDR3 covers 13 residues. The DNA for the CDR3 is TGTGCCAGCAGTGACGGGAACTACAATGAGCAGTTCTTC. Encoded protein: CASSDGNYNEQFF.

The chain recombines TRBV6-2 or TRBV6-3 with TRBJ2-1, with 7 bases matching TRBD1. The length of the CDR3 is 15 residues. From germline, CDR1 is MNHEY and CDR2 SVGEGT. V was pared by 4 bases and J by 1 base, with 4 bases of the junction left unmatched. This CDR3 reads CASSSRDRSYNEQFF. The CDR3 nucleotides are TGTGCCAGCAGTTCACGGGACAGATCCTACAATGAGCAGTTCTTC.

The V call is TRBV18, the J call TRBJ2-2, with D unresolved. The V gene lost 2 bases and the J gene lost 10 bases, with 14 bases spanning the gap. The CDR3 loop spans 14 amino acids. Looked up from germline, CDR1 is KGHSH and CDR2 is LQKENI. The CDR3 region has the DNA TGTGCCAGCTCACCAGTAGGCAGCACGGTGGAGCTGTTTTTT. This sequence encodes CASSPVGSTVELFF. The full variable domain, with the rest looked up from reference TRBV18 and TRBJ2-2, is NAGVMQNPRHLVRRRGQEARLRCSPMKGHSHVYWYRQLPEEGLKFMVYLQKENIIDESGMPKERFSAEFPKEGPSILRIQQVVRGDSAAYFCASSPVGSTVELFFGEGSRLTVL.

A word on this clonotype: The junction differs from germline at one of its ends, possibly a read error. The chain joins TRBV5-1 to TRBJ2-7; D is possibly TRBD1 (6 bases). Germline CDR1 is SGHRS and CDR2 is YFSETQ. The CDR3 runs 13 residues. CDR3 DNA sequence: TGCGCCGGCAGCCTCGGACAGAACTACGAGCAGTACTTC. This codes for CAGSLGQNYEQYF.

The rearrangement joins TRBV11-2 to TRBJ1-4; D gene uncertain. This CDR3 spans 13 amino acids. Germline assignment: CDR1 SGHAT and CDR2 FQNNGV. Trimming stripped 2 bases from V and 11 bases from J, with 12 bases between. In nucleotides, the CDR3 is TGTGCCAGCAGCTTATCTGGAGCCGGGAAACTGTTTTTT. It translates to CASSLSGAGKLFF.

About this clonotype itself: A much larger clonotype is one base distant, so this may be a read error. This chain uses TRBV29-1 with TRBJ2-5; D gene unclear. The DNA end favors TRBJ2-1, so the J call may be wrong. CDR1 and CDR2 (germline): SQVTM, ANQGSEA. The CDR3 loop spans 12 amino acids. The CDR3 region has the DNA TGCAGCGTAAACACGTTACAAGAGACCCAGTTCTTC. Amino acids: CSVNTLQETQFF.

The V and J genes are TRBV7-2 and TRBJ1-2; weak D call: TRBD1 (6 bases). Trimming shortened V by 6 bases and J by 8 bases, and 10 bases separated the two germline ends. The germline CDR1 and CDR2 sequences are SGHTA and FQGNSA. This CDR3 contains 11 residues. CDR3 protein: CASSGQGGYTF. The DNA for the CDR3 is TGTGCCAGCAGTGGGCAGGGGGGCTACACCTTC.